These 6 T cell receptor beta chains were all obtained from the same sample, sequenced in a study of blood T cells in healthy people across ages. A second about 6 to 11 cycle PCR used barcoded and J-beta primers. TCRdb re-derived calls from the 5' RACE reads in MiXCR, one entry per CDR3 protein. The sample shows about 780,000 distinct CDR3 sequences, 46% of them seen only once. Sequencing input: blood. These TCRs come from an elderly man in good health.

The genes are TRBV29-1 and TRBJ2-7, with 9 bases identical to TRBD2. The CDR3 consists of 13 residues. Losses at the gene ends were 8 bases for V and 6 bases for J; bases not matched to a gene: 11. The V gene's germline CDR1 is SQVTM and CDR2 ANQGSEA. The CDR3 is CSIVAGGPTEQYF. Here the CDR3 DNA reads TGCAGCATTGTGGCGGGAGGGCCGACCGAGCAGTACTTC.

In its sample, this clonotype was seen many times. The junction shows a germline mismatch at one end, possibly a read error. This chain's CDR3 is CASSLGVNNEQFF. The CDR3 nucleotides read TGCGCCAGCAGCTTGGGAGTCAACAATGAGCAGTTCTTC. The V call is TRBV12-3 or TRBV12-4, the J call TRBJ2-1; D possibly corresponds to TRBD2 (5 bases). This CDR3 has 13 residues.

This rearrangement joins TRBV30 to TRBJ1-5; 7 nucleotides align to TRBD1. CDR1 and CDR2 (germline): GTSNPN, SVGIG (reference sequence). This CDR3 comprises 14 residues. V was pared by 0 bases and J by 5 bases, with 4 bases of the junction left unmatched. The CDR3 DNA reads TGTGCCTGGAGTGTAAAAGGGGGCGATCAGCCCCAGCATTTT. This encodes CAWSVKGGDQPQHF.

V gene TRBV7-3 combines with J gene TRBJ2-1; D possibly corresponds to TRBD2 (7 bases). The CDR3 loop spans 16 amino acids. Trimming removed 5 bases at V and 5 bases at J, with 19 bases between. Germline CDR1 is SGHTA and CDR2 is FQGTGA. The CDR3 DNA is TGTGCCAGCAGCCTCCTTCGGGGGGCCTCAAACAATGAGCAGTTCTTC. It translates to CASSLLRGASNNEQFF.

There are a few counts of this clonotype. The V gene is TRBV7-2, the J gene TRBJ2-7; D might be TRBD2 (6 bases). Trimming pared 5 bases from V and 9 bases from J, leaving 23 bases between. The CDR3 runs 15 residues. CDR1 and CDR2 (germline): SGHTA, FQGNSA. Written as DNA, the CDR3 is TGTGCCAGCAGCCCCCGGCGAGGTAGCGGAAGTACGCAGTACTTC. Protein sequence: CASSPRRGSGSTQYF.

This chain links TRBV10-3 with TRBJ2-7; D is unclear. The length of the CDR3 is 13 residues. Germline loops: CDR1 ENHRY, CDR2 SYGVKD. Trimming took 2 bases from V and 3 from J, leaving 8 bases between them. The CDR3 sequence is CAISEQVGYEQYF. The CDR3 DNA is TGTGCCATCAGTGAGCAGGTTGGCTACGAGCAGTACTTC.